The T cell receptor (beta chain) described here comes from a study of cytomegalovirus exposure and HLA in healthy donors. Study results and caveats: Investigators reported fewer than 200 TCR beta chains as tied to cytomegalovirus. TCR beta sequences numbering some 17,000 were associated with HLA alleles at 0.05 false discovery rate in a later analysis.

This CDR3 has 13 amino acids. With 0 bases removed from V and 5 bases from J, the gap between germline ends came to 6 bases. CDR1 is SGDLS and CDR2 is YYNGEE in the germline V gene. About this clone itself: The antigen is undetermined.

Primers included in the PCR were 60 Vbeta and 13 Jbeta primers. Using immunoSEQ multiplex PCR, the repertoire was profiled, and TCRdb retains in-frame clones only, with some absent. The sample shows about 180,000 clones, around 81% of them seen only once. The chain carries TRBV9 and TRBJ1-5; D ambiguous. The sample comprised PBMCs. The sequence was collected from a woman aged 18-29 years in good health and CMV-seropositive. CDR3 in DNA: TGTGCCAGCAGCGTAGGTCGAGATCAGCCCCAGCATTTT. This encodes CASSVGRDQPQHF.